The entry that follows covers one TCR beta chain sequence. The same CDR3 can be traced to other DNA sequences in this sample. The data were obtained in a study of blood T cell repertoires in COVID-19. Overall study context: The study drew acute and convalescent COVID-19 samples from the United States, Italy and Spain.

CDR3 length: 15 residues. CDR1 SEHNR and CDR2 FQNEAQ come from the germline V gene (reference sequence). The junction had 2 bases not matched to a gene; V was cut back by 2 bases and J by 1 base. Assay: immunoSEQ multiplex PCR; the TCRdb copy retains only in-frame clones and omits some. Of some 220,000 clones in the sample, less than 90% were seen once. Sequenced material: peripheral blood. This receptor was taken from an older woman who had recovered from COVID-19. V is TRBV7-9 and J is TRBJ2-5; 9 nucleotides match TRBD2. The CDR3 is CASSLSSGGQETQYF. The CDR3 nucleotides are TGTGCCAGCAGCTTAAGTAGCGGGGGCCAAGAGACCCAGTACTTC.